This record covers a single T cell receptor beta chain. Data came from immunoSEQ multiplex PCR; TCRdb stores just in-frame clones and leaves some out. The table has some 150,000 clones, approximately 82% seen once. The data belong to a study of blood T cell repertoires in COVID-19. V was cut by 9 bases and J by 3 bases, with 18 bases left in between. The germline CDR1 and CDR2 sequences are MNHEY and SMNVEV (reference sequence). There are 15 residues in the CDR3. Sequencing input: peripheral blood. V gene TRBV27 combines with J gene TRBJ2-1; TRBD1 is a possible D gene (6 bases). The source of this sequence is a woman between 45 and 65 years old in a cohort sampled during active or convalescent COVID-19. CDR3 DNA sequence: TGTGCCAGTGGTGGGGGCGGGCCCTACTACAATGAGCAGTTCTTC. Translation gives CASGGGGPYYNEQFF.